This is a list of T cell receptor beta chains from one sample in a study of somatic mutations in cytotoxic T cells in rheumatoid arthritis. Clones were read by immunoSEQ multiplex PCR, and TCRdb kept only the in-frame ones, dropping some. The sample consists of over 9,000 clones, more than 65% of them appearing once. The sample consisted of CD8+ T cells sorted from blood. These receptors originate from a man between 60 and 75 years old in good health. CDR3s include the opening cysteine and the closing phenylalanine or tryptophan. Each record gives: D gene, clone size, V gene, J gene, CDR3 DNA, CDR3 protein. The D gene is left open where the match is weak. Only some rows state a clone size, as once, few, many or a class for expanded clones.

d_call: TRBD2
clone_size: -
v_call: TRBV28
j_call: TRBJ2-7
cdr3_nt: TGTGCCAGCAGTCCCCCCTTTGGGGAGGGAACCTACGAGCAGTACTTC
cdr3_aa: CASSPPFGEGTYEQYF

d_call: TRBD1
clone_size: few
v_call: TRBV28
j_call: TRBJ2-7
cdr3_nt: TGTGCCAGCAGTTTAGGGACAGGGGGATACGAGCAGTACTTC
cdr3_aa: CASSLGTGGYEQYF

d_call: -
clone_size: -
v_call: TRBV7-9
j_call: TRBJ2-1
cdr3_nt: TGTGCCAGCAGCTTAGAATTCGGGACGGTCGATGAGCAGTTCTTC
cdr3_aa: CASSLEFGTVDEQFF

d_call: TRBD2
clone_size: few
v_call: TRBV9
j_call: TRBJ2-7
cdr3_nt: TGTGCCAGCAGCGTATCTCCGGGAGGCTACGAGCAGTACTTC
cdr3_aa: CASSVSPGGYEQYF

d_call: TRBD1
clone_size: -
v_call: TRBV5-4
j_call: TRBJ1-2
cdr3_nt: TGTGCCAGCAGCTCAGGACAGGGCGTATATTATGGCTACACCTTC
cdr3_aa: CASSSGQGVYYGYTF

d_call: -
clone_size: -
v_call: TRBV4-3
j_call: TRBJ1-5
cdr3_nt: TGCGCCAGCAGCCAAGATGGGGGGAGCAATCAGCCCCAGCATTTT
cdr3_aa: CASSQDGGSNQPQHF

d_call: TRBD2
clone_size: -
v_call: TRBV7-8
j_call: TRBJ2-7
cdr3_nt: TGTGCCACTTCGGGGTTAGCGGGCCCTGAAGAGCAGTACTTC
cdr3_aa: CATSGLAGPEEQYF

d_call: -
clone_size: -
v_call: TRBV15
j_call: TRBJ1-4
cdr3_nt: TGTGCCACCAGCAGAGATTTCGGTGGCGAAAAACTGTTTTTT
cdr3_aa: CATSRDFGGEKLFF

d_call: TRBD1
clone_size: once
v_call: TRBV4-3
j_call: TRBJ2-7
cdr3_nt: TGCGCCAGCAGCCAAGGCACCGGGACAGCCTCCTACGAGCAGTACTTC
cdr3_aa: CASSQGTGTASYEQYF

d_call: TRBD1
clone_size: -
v_call: TRBV7-8
j_call: TRBJ2-7
cdr3_nt: TGTGCCAGCAGCCCCCGGTTAGACAGGGGGAAGAACGAGCAGTACTTC
cdr3_aa: CASSPRLDRGKNEQYF

d_call: -
clone_size: few
v_call: TRBV4-2
j_call: TRBJ1-5
cdr3_nt: TGTGCCAGCAGCCAAGAAGAGGCAGGCCGCAATCAGCCCCAGCATTTT
cdr3_aa: CASSQEEAGRNQPQHF

d_call: TRBD1
clone_size: -
v_call: TRBV9
j_call: TRBJ2-1
cdr3_nt: TGTGCCAGCAGCCTCCGGACAGGGGTTAATGAGCAGTTCTTC
cdr3_aa: CASSLRTGVNEQFF